The sequence of this TCR beta chain was determined in a study of T cells in narcolepsy. The overall study: Enrolled donors included narcolepsy type 1 or type 2 patients and healthy controls. Study-level results: Healthy controls reportedly lacked the autoreactive clonotypes serially found in patients' blood. Autoreactive HCRT-specific and TRIB2-specific clonotypes were marked in same-patient CSF-versus-blood CD4+ comparisons.

The table came from immunoSEQ multiplex PCR; TCRdb's copy has only in-frame clones and leaves some out. The table has about 18,000 clones, around 70% seen once. J gave up 0 bases and V 0 bases, and 5 bases lay outside the gene matches. The V gene's germline CDR1 is MNHEY and CDR2 SVGAGI. The CDR3 has 16 residues. This clone occurred once. What it binds is unknown. What was sequenced was CD45RA- memory CD8+ T cells from PBMCs. This receptor was taken from a human donor with narcolepsy. V is TRBV6-5 and J is TRBJ2-7; TRBD1 matches 7 bases. The CDR3 loop reads CASSYSPRGSSYEQYF. The CDR3 DNA reads as TGTGCCAGCAGTTACTCGCCCAGGGGGAGCTCCTACGAGCAGTACTTC.